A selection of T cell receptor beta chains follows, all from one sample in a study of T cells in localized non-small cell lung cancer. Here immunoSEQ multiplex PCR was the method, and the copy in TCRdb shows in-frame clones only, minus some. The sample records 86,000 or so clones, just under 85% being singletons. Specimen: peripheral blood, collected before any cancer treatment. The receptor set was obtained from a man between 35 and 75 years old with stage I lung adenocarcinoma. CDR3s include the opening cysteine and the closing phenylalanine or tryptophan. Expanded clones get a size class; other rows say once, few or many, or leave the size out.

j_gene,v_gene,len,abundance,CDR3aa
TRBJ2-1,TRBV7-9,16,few,CASSPRRGRAYDEQFF
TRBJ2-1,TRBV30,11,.,CAWGPRGEQFF
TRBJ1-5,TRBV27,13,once,CASTPTLNQPQHF
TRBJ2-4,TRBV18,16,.,CASSPSIGRAKNIQYF
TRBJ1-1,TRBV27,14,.,CASSPGTSNTEAFF
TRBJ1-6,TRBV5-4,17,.,CASSLDRASSYNSPLHF
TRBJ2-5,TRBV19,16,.,CASSIGQGPRQETQYF
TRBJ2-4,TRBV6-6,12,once,CASSTRDNIQYF
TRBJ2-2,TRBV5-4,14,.,CASSLTRNTGELFF
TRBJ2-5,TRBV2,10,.,CASRIETQYF
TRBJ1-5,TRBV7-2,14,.,CASSYQGFNQPQHF
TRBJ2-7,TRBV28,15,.,CASSLSGTGHHEQYF
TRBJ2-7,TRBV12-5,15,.,CASGLDFHDAYEQYF
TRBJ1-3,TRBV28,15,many,CASSSTGGAGNTIYF